Each of the 7 T cell receptor beta chains below was sequenced from the same sample in a study of T cell responses to AZD1222 COVID-19 vaccine. This table comes from immunoSEQ multiplex PCR, and its TCRdb copy is limited to in-frame clones, with some not included. The sample records some 150,000 clones, roughly 90% being singletons. Sequences were derived from peripheral blood, sampled 28 days after the second dose of the MenACWY control vaccine. All receptors derive from an adult who received the MenACWY meningococcal vaccine as a control.

The chain employs TRBV5-1 and TRBJ1-5; D not resolved. Between the trimmed V and J ends, which lost 0 bases and 5 bases, there was a span of 9 bases. Germline CDR1 reads SGHRS; CDR2 reads YFSETQ. This CDR3 region has 14 residues. The CDR3 DNA reads TGCGCCAGCAGCTTGGATGGAATTGATCAGCCCCAGCATTTT. This codes for CASSLDGIDQPQHF.

This clone was observed once. This rearrangement joins TRBV7-2 to TRBJ1-2; the match to TRBD1 covers 9 bases. Germline CDR1 and CDR2: SGHTA and FQGNSA. This CDR3 is 13 amino acids long. After removal of 4 bases from V and 10 bases from J, the junction contained 7 bases not matched to a gene. This chain's CDR3 is CASSSGQGRDYTF. The CDR3 coding sequence is TGTGCCAGCAGCTCCGGACAGGGGAGGGACTACACCTTC.

On this clone itself: An end of the junction does not agree with germline; a read error may underlie this. V usage is TRBV7-9 and J usage is TRBJ1-3, with 12 bases matching TRBD1. This CDR3 region has 17 residues. CDR1 SEHNR and CDR2 FQNEAQ come from the germline V gene (reference sequence). CDR3 nucleotide sequence: TGTGCCAGCAGCCCCCGGGGACAGGGGGCGACAGGAAGCACCATATATTTT. This encodes CASSPRGQGATGSTIYF.

The chain recombines TRBV5-1 with TRBJ2-7, with 7 nucleotides matching TRBD1. Germline assignment: CDR1 SGHRS and CDR2 YFSETQ. CDR3 size: 17 residues. V gave up 0 bases and J gave up 4 bases; unmatched junction bases: 13. The CDR3 sequence is CASSLAVAGGAGYEQYF. CDR3 DNA sequence: TGCGCCAGCAGCTTGGCCGTGGCAGGGGGAGCCGGATACGAGCAGTACTTC.

The V call is TRBV29-1, the J call TRBJ2-7; 9 bases are a match to TRBD2. V lost 1 base and J lost 6; bases outside the gene matches: 4. The length of the CDR3 is 13 residues. CDR1 is SQVTM, CDR2 ANQGSEA, per germline. The CDR3 sequence is CSVEGSAGGEQYF. The CDR3 DNA is TGCAGCGTTGAAGGATCAGCGGGAGGCGAGCAGTACTTC.

In its sample, this clone was seen a few times. The chain combines TRBV6-2 or TRBV6-3 with TRBJ2-4; no reliable D call. The CDR3 is made up of 15 amino acids. CDR1 and CDR2 from the germline V gene are MNHEY and SVGEGT. Trimming stripped 0 bases from V and 0 bases from J, with 6 bases between. The DNA for the CDR3 is TGTGCCAGCAGTTACTCGAATACAGCCAAAAACATTCAGTACTTC. Residues: CASSYSNTAKNIQYF.

The chain uses TRBV3-1 (or the pseudogene TRBV3-2) and TRBJ1-3, with no clear D. This CDR3 has 15 amino acids. Germline CDR1 and CDR2: LGHDT and YNNKEL (reference sequence). Trimming took 1 base from V and 0 from J, leaving 7 bases between them. The CDR3 loop reads CASSQGPASGNTIYF. Written as DNA, the CDR3 is TGTGCCAGCAGCCAAGGTCCAGCCTCTGGAAACACCATATATTTT.